The TCR beta chain under discussion was sequenced for a study of blood T cell repertoires in COVID-19. Study-level information: Sites in the United States, Italy and Spain provided acute and convalescent COVID-19 samples. PBMCs, B-cell-depleted T cells, or T cells provided the cDNA or gDNA that made up the material.

Germline CDR1 SEHNR, CDR2 FQNEAQ (reference sequence). CDR3 length: 14 amino acids. V lost 2 bases and J lost 3, with 10 bases in between. Original data processing: Estimates of nucleated cell counts were drawn from the amplification of reference gene primers. The protocol was immunoSEQ multiplex PCR, while the TCRdb copy is restricted to in-frame clones and leaves out a portion. Clone size and the V and J calls come from that table; the DNA yielded D and trimming. The repertoire holds fewer than 20,000 clones, with approximately 83% as singletons. Sequencing was performed on peripheral blood. This receptor was identified in a man aged 65 to 85 in a cohort sampled during active COVID-19. J is TRBJ1-1 and V is TRBV7-9; possibly TRBD1 for D (5 bases). The CDR3 protein is CASSLIGHYTEAFF. For the CDR3, the DNA is TGTGCCAGCAGCTTAATAGGACACTACACTGAAGCTTTCTTT.